What follows are 29 T cell receptor beta chains derived from one specimen sequenced in a study of blood T cell repertoires in COVID-19. TCRdb's copy holds only in-frame clones and misses some; the assay was immunoSEQ multiplex PCR. The sample shows 40,000 or so clones, around 87% of them seen only once. The sequenced material came from peripheral blood. Source of these receptors: a man aged 25-40 years with active or convalescent COVID-19.

J is TRBJ2-7 and V is TRBV2, with D possibly being TRBD2 (5 bases). V lost 7 bases to trimming and J lost 6 bases, with 13 bases between them. Germline V gene lookup returns CDR1 SNHLY and CDR2 FYNNEI. The CDR3 loop spans 12 amino acids. CDR3 in amino acids: CASKIDRGEQYV. As DNA, the CDR3 is TGTGCCAGCAAGATTGACCGGGGCGAGCAGTACGTC.

V usage is TRBV7-3 and J usage is TRBJ1-1, with D perhaps TRBD1 (6 bases). This CDR3 contains 16 residues. The germline V and J ends were trimmed by 0 bases and 0 bases, with 11 bases remaining between them. Germline V gives CDR1 SGHTA, CDR2 FQGTGA. CDR3 DNA: TGTGCCAGCAGCTTAACGCCCAGGGGCGTGAACACTGAAGCTTTCTTT. Its translation: CASSLTPRGVNTEAFF.

This chain connects TRBV5-4 to TRBJ1-2, with D perhaps matching TRBD1 (5 bases). V lost 3 bases and J lost 4, with 16 bases in between. The CDR3 consists of 15 residues. Germline loops: CDR1 SGHNT, CDR2 YYREEE (reference sequence). The CDR3 nucleotides read TGTGCCAGCAGCTCAATCTACCAGGGCGGCTATGGCTACACCTTC. Translated: CASSSIYQGGYGYTF.

The V call is TRBV19, the J call TRBJ2-5, with 9 bases identical to TRBD2. Germline V lookup: CDR1 LNHDA, CDR2 SQIVND (reference sequence). Losses at the gene ends were 6 bases for V and 1 base for J; bases not matched to a gene: 6. The CDR3 spans 15 residues. The CDR3, as DNA: TGTGCCAGTAGCCTAAGGCGGGGGGGCCAAGAGACCCAGTACTTC. It specifies CASSLRRGGQETQYF.

This chain's CDR3 is CASSRDRALDEAFF. The CDR3 DNA reads as TGTGCCAGCAGCCGGGACAGGGCTTTGGATGAAGCTTTCTTT. The genes are TRBV7-9 and TRBJ1-1, with 9 nucleotides matching TRBD1. This CDR3 is built from 14 residues. Germline V lookup: CDR1 SEHNR, CDR2 FQNEAQ (reference sequence). V trimming: 5 bases; J trimming: 7 bases; junction bases outside the gene matches: 8.

The chain couples TRBV15 to TRBJ2-2; no reliable D call. Trimming removed 5 bases at V and 2 bases at J, with 3 bases between. The CDR3 length is 12 residues. The germline gives CDR1 LNHNV, CDR2 YYDKDF (reference sequence). The CDR3 coding sequence is TGTGCCACCAGCCATAACACCGGGGAGCTGTTTTTT. The encoded protein is CATSHNTGELFF. Complete variable domain (other parts from reference TRBV15 and TRBJ2-2): DAMVIQNPRYQVTQFGKPVTLSCSQTLNHNVMYWYQQKSSQAPKLLFHYYDKDFNNEADTPDNFQSRRPNTSFCFLDIRSPGLGDTAMYLCATSHNTGELFFGEGSRLTVL.

V gene TRBV29-1 combines with J gene TRBJ2-1, with 11 bases that match TRBD2. The CDR3 totals 17 residues. The trim removed 6 bases at V and 7 bases at J, leaving 17 bases unmatched. From germline, CDR1 is SQVTM and CDR2 ANQGSEA. The CDR3 nucleotides are TGCAGCGTCTCACGCCACCTTAGCGGGGGGGCAGTTAATGAGCAGTTCTTC. Protein sequence: CSVSRHLSGGAVNEQFF.

The genes are TRBV12-3 or TRBV12-4 and TRBJ1-5; D is uncertain. CDR3 length equals 13 residues. Trimming took off 3 bases at V and 0 bases at J, with 3 bases between the two ends. In nucleotides, the CDR3 is TGTGCCAGCAGTTTTTATAGCAATCAGCCCCAGCATTTT. Translating it yields CASSFYSNQPQHF.

The J gene is TRBJ1-2, the V gene TRBV6-5; TRBD1 aligns across 8 bases. V gave up 2 bases and J gave up 4 bases; unmatched junction bases: 9. This CDR3 contains 16 residues. Germline V gives CDR1 MNHEY, CDR2 SVGAGI. The DNA of the CDR3 is TGTGCCAGCAGTTACAGGTCAGGGGGCTCGGGCTATGGCTACACCTTC. It yields the protein CASSYRSGGSGYGYTF.

J is TRBJ1-2 and V is TRBV5-1; perhaps TRBD1 as D (6 bases). This CDR3 contains 14 residues. Germline-derived CDR1 and CDR2 are SGHRS and YFSETQ. V gave up 3 bases and J gave up 3 bases, with 12 bases separating them. The CDR3 region is CASSYTAGDYGYTF. DNA for the CDR3: TGCGCCAGCAGCTACACAGCAGGGGACTATGGCTACACCTTC.

The chain combines TRBV18 with TRBJ1-1; 9 bases match TRBD1. CDR1 and CDR2 (germline): KGHSH, LQKENI. V gave up 4 bases and J gave up 7 bases; unmatched junction bases: 13. The CDR3 contains 16 residues. CDR3 nucleotides: TGTGCCAGCTCACAGTCGGGACAGGGCTCTCGAGGTGAAGCTTTCTTT. Translation: CASSQSGQGSRGEAFF.

V and J are TRBV4-1 and TRBJ1-2; 8 bases are shared with TRBD1. Germline V gene sequence: CDR1 MGHRA, CDR2 YSYEKL. The CDR3 contains 15 residues. Trimming took 1 base from V and 5 from J; bases not matched to a gene: 6. The CDR3 region has the DNA TGCGCCAGCAGCCAAGCTGGGACAGGAGGTTATGGCTACACCTTC. It codes for CASSQAGTGGYGYTF.

The sample holds one count of this clone. The rearrangement joins TRBV11-3 to TRBJ2-7; D unresolved. In germline, CDR1 is SGHNT, CDR2 YENEEA. The CDR3 totals 13 residues. The ends were cut back, 5 bases at V and 4 bases at J, with 12 bases in the middle. This CDR3 reads CASSSGGEYEQYV. CDR3 coding DNA: TGTGCCAGCAGCAGTGGCGGCGAGTACGAGCAGTACGTC.

This chain links TRBV10-1 with TRBJ2-7, with 13 bases aligning to TRBD2. Looked up from germline, CDR1 is WNHNN and CDR2 is SYGVQD (reference sequence). Unmatched junction bases numbered 16, after V lost 8 bases and J lost 6 bases. The CDR3 totals 17 residues. As DNA, the CDR3 is TGCGCCAGCCAAGCAGTGTATAGGACTAGCGGGAGTGGCGAGCAGTACGTC. Its translation: CASQAVYRTSGSGEQYV.

The V gene is TRBV24-1, the J gene TRBJ2-1; TRBD2 agrees at 13 bases. This CDR3 has 16 residues. With V trimmed by 4 bases and J by 4 bases, 3 bases remained unmatched. Germline loops: CDR1 KGHDR, CDR2 SFDVKD. The CDR3 is CATSETGLAGYNEQFF. Written as DNA, the CDR3 is TGTGCCACCAGTGAAACGGGACTAGCGGGGTACAATGAGCAGTTCTTC.

The chain employs TRBV5-1 and TRBJ2-1, with 7 nucleotides matching TRBD2. The CDR3 covers 16 residues. V shed 0 bases, J shed 2 bases, and the junction held 5 bases outside the gene matches. CDR1 and CDR2 (germline): SGHRS, YFSETQ. The CDR3 sequence is CASSLGGSSTYNEQFF. The CDR3 DNA reads as TGCGCCAGCAGCTTGGGCGGGAGTAGCACCTACAATGAGCAGTTCTTC. Supplemented by reference TRBV5-1 and TRBJ2-1, the full variable domain reads KAGVTQTPRYLIKTRGQQVTLSCSPISGHRSVSWYQQTPGQGLQFLFEYFSETQRNKGNFPGRFSGRQFSNSRSEMNVSTLELGDSALYLCASSLGGSSTYNEQFFGPGTRLTVL.

V usage is TRBV2 and J usage is TRBJ2-7; TRBD1 agrees at 8 bases. Trimming cost V 3 bases and J 7 bases; bases outside gene matches: 5. The CDR3 consists of 13 residues. Germline V CDR1 and CDR2: SNHLY, FYNNEI. The CDR3 DNA reads TGTGCCAGCAGTGACAGGGGGCTTGGTGAGCAGTACTTC. Its protein is CASSDRGLGEQYF.

V is TRBV18 and J is TRBJ1-2; no clear D gene. CDR1 KGHSH and CDR2 LQKENI come from the germline V gene. With 3 bases removed from V and 1 base from J, the gap between germline ends came to 9 bases. The CDR3 has 14 residues. In DNA, the CDR3 is TGTGCCAGCTCACCGACATCCGGTAACTATGGCTACACCTTC. This encodes CASSPTSGNYGYTF.

J is TRBJ2-7 and V is TRBV9, with TRBD1 identical over 10 bases. CDR1 and CDR2 (germline): SGDLS, YYNGEE. V lost 4 bases to trimming and J lost 3 bases; unmatched junction nucleotides: 4. CDR3 length equals 14 residues. CDR3 DNA: TGTGCCAGCAGCCCTTGGACAGGGGGCTACGAGCAGTACTTC. Its translation is CASSPWTGGYEQYF.

The J gene is TRBJ2-3, the V gene TRBV5-1, with 7 bases lining up with TRBD2. The ends lost 2 bases at V and 0 bases at J; junction bases unmatched: 6. This CDR3 region has 16 residues. Germline CDR1 SGHRS, CDR2 YFSETQ. The CDR3 protein is CASSFSSGFSTDTQYF. The DNA of the CDR3 is TGCGCCAGCAGCTTCTCTAGCGGCTTTAGCACAGATACGCAGTATTTT.

The gene calls are TRBV18 and TRBJ1-3; 8 bases agree with TRBD1. The J segment lost 0 bases and the V segment lost 6 bases, leaving 7 bases of the junction unmatched. The CDR3 contains 16 residues. Germline V gene lookup returns CDR1 KGHSH and CDR2 LQKENI. The CDR3 region is CASSRDTGGSGNTIYF. In DNA, the CDR3 is TGTGCCAGCTCGCGAGATACAGGGGGCTCTGGAAACACCATATATTTT. Supplemented by reference TRBV18 and TRBJ1-3, the full variable domain reads NAGVMQNPRHLVRRRGQEARLRCSPMKGHSHVYWYRQLPEEGLKFMVYLQKENIIDESGMPKERFSAEFPKEGPSILRIQQVVRGDSAAYFCASSRDTGGSGNTIYFGEGSWLTVV.

J is TRBJ2-1 and V is TRBV5-6, with TRBD2 identical over 14 bases. The V gene's germline CDR1 is SGHDT and CDR2 YYEEEE. The junction had 5 bases not matched to a gene; V was cut back by 1 base and J by 5 bases. This CDR3 spans 17 amino acids. CDR3 in DNA: TGTGCCAGCAGCTTGCCAACGACTAGCGGGGGGGACAATGAGCAGTTCTTC. As protein: CASSLPTTSGGDNEQFF.

The chain carries TRBV7-3 and TRBJ2-5; 7 nucleotides match TRBD2. V shed 0 bases, J shed 1 base, and the junction held 2 bases outside the gene matches. Germline lookup yields CDR1 SGHTA and CDR2 FQGTGA. The CDR3 is made up of 15 amino acids. This CDR3 is CASSLTGLSQETQYF. As DNA, the CDR3 is TGTGCCAGCAGCTTAACGGGACTATCCCAAGAGACCCAGTACTTC.

J is TRBJ1-1 and V is TRBV5-6; D is uncertain. Trimming left V 1 base short and J 1 base short, with 8 bases between. This CDR3 region has 14 residues. Germline CDR1 and CDR2: SGHDT and YYEEEE. CDR3 sequence reads: CASSLNRKNTEAFF. The CDR3, as DNA: TGTGCCAGCAGCTTGAACAGAAAGAACACTGAAGCTTTCTTT.

V gene TRBV10-3 combines with J gene TRBJ1-1; 11 bases map to TRBD1. CDR1 is ENHRY, CDR2 SYGVKD, per germline. The CDR3 consists of 13 residues. Trimming at V came to 11 bases and at J to 1 base, leaving 3 bases not matched to a gene. CDR3 sequence reads: CASGQGANTEAFF. In nucleotides, the CDR3 is TGTGCCTCCGGACAGGGGGCGAACACTGAAGCTTTCTTT.

The rearrangement joins TRBV3-1 (or the pseudogene TRBV3-2) to TRBJ2-1; D is possibly TRBD2 (8 bases). CDR1 LGHDT and CDR2 YNNKEL come from the germline V gene (reference sequence). CDR3 length: 18 residues. The CDR3 protein is CAPIRAGEGAGSYNEQFF. In nucleotides, the CDR3 is TGTGCTCCGATACGAGCGGGAGAGGGGGCTGGCTCCTACAATGAGCAGTTCTTC.

The genes are TRBV19 and TRBJ1-2, with a tentative D call TRBD1 (5 bases). Germline CDR1 is LNHDA and CDR2 is SQIVND (reference sequence). V dropped 5 bases and J dropped 8 bases, with 12 bases sitting between them. There are 12 residues in the CDR3. The CDR3 DNA sequence: TGTGCCAGTAGTGCCGGGGGTTGGGGCTACACCTTC. Translation: CASSAGGWGYTF.

The rearrangement joins TRBV11-2 to TRBJ1-1, with a weak D call TRBD1 (6 bases). Germline CDR1 SGHAT, CDR2 FQNNGV. The CDR3 runs to 15 residues. Trimming cost V 2 bases and J 4 bases, with 14 bases left between them. The CDR3 DNA reads as TGTGCCAGCAGCTTATTCACAGGGACACCCACTGAAGCTTTCTTT. Its translation is CASSLFTGTPTEAFF.

This chain joins TRBV6-1 and TRBJ1-1, with 7 bases aligning to TRBD1. The length of the CDR3 is 15 residues. The junction had 3 bases not matched to a gene; V was cut back by 2 bases and J by 0 bases. Germline V gives CDR1 MNHNS, CDR2 SASEGT. The CDR3 spells CASSELQGVNTEAFF. The CDR3 region has the DNA TGTGCCAGCAGTGAATTGCAGGGGGTGAACACTGAAGCTTTCTTT.